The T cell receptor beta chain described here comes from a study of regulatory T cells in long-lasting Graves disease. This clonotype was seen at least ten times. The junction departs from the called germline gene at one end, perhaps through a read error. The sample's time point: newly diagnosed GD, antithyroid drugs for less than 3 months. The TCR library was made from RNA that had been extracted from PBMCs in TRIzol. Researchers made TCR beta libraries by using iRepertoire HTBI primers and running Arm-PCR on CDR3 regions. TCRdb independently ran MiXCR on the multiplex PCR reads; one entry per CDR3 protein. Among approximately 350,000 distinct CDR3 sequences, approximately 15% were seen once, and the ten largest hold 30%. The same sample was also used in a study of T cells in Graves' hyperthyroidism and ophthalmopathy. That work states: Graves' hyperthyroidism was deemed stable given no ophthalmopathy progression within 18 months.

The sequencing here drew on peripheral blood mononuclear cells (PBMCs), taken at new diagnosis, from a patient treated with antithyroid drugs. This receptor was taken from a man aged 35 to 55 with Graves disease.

The CDR3 DNA sequence: TGCGCCAGCAGCGCCCTAGCGGGGGGCGTCACCGGGGAGCTGTTTTTT. Its translation is CASSALAGGVTGELFF. The chain employs TRBV9 and TRBJ2-2; TRBD2 matches 11 bases. The CDR3 covers 16 residues. Germline assignment: CDR1 SGDLS and CDR2 YYNGEE.